One sample yielded the 10 T cell receptor beta chains listed below, sequenced in a study of vaccination effects on CD4 cells after COVID-19. ViraFEST used viral peptide pools to expand antigen-specific CD4+ T cells before sequencing. When around nine days of culture had elapsed, CD4+ T cells were isolated. Here immunoSEQ multiplex PCR was the method, and the copy in TCRdb shows in-frame clones only, minus some. The sample consists of 10,000 or so clones, about 76% of them appearing once. Their antigens are not known. The sequenced sample was CD4+ T cells from PBMCs cultured with HCoV-229E spike peptides, obtained before COVID-19 vaccination. The receptors derive from a human donor who received a COVID-19 vaccine.

This chain connects TRBV12-3 or TRBV12-4 to TRBJ2-7; the D gene is possibly TRBD2 (5 bases). The CDR3 contains 13 residues. V shed 3 bases and J shed 7 bases, with 13 bases lying between them. This chain's CDR3 is CASSFTNPGEQYF. The CDR3 DNA sequence: TGTGCCAGCAGTTTTACGAATCCGGGGGAGCAGTACTTC.

This clone is a singleton in its sample. The rearrangement uses TRBV27 and TRBJ2-1; D perhaps matches TRBD1 (5 bases). The germline gives CDR1 MNHEY, CDR2 SMNVEV (reference sequence). Trimming left V 8 bases short and J 4 bases short, with 18 bases between. This CDR3 has 15 amino acids. This chain's CDR3 is CASRRAGHIYNEQFF. CDR3 in DNA: TGTGCCAGCCGCCGGGCAGGGCATATTTACAATGAGCAGTTCTTC.

The chain carries TRBV6-5 and TRBJ2-7; D tentatively reads TRBD1 or TRBD2 (7 bases each). The V gene lost 6 bases and the J gene lost 9 bases, with 18 bases spanning the gap. Germline V gene sequence: CDR1 MNHEY, CDR2 SVGAGI. This CDR3 contains 13 residues. The CDR3 protein is CASSPRQGGRQYF. The CDR3 DNA follows: TGTGCCAGCAGCCCCCGACAGGGAGGGCGGCAGTACTTC.

The chain joins TRBV6-6 to TRBJ1-5; tentatively, D is TRBD1 (6 bases). The CDR3 length is 15 residues. Trimming cost V 0 bases and J 4 bases, with 10 bases left between them. The germline V gene has CDR1 MNHNY and CDR2 SVGAGI (reference sequence). The CDR3 loop is CASSYSRGGNQPQHF. In DNA, the CDR3 is TGTGCCAGCAGTTACTCCCGAGGGGGTAATCAGCCCCAGCATTTT.

On this clone itself: The same CDR3 also results from other DNA sequences found in this sample. The rearrangement uses TRBV5-1 and TRBJ1-2; no clear D. The germline gives CDR1 SGHRS, CDR2 YFSETQ. The length of the CDR3 is 12 residues. The V and J ends lost 0 bases and 5 bases respectively, with 5 bases between them. CDR3 DNA sequence: TGCGCCAGCAGCTTGGAAGGGTATGGCTACACCTTC. Translation gives CASSLEGYGYTF. Full variable domain (rest looked up from reference TRBV5-1 and TRBJ1-2): KAGVTQTPRYLIKTRGQQVTLSCSPISGHRSVSWYQQTPGQGLQFLFEYFSETQRNKGNFPGRFSGRQFSNSRSEMNVSTLELGDSALYLCASSLEGYGYTFGSGTRLTVV.

The chain carries TRBV6-5 and TRBJ2-7; no clear D. From germline, CDR1 is MNHEY and CDR2 SVGAGI. The V end was cut by 4 bases, the J end by 4 bases, with 8 bases between. CDR3 length: 12 amino acids. CDR3 DNA: TGTGCCAGCAGTTCCGGACGATACGAGCAGTACTTC. Protein product: CASSSGRYEQYF.

V gene TRBV28 combines with J gene TRBJ2-2; 7 bases are shared with TRBD2. This CDR3 has 17 amino acids. The junction had 11 bases not matched to a gene; V was cut back by 6 bases and J by 1 base. Germline CDR1 is MDHEN and CDR2 is SYDVKM. CDR3 residues: CASSYPALAENTGELFF. The CDR3, as DNA: TGTGCCAGCAGCTACCCAGCCCTAGCGGAGAACACCGGGGAGCTGTTTTTT.

The V and J genes are TRBV5-1 and TRBJ2-2, with D uncertain. Trimming took 0 bases from V and 1 from J, leaving 7 bases between them. CDR3 length: 15 residues. Germline V lookup: CDR1 SGHRS, CDR2 YFSETQ. Here the CDR3 reads CASSLEWGNTGELFF. The CDR3 DNA follows: TGCGCCAGCAGCTTGGAATGGGGGAACACCGGGGAGCTGTTTTTT.

This chain links TRBV15 with TRBJ2-1; D uncertain. Deletions cut 3 bases from V and 9 bases from J, with 9 bases between. The CDR3 runs to 12 residues. In germline, CDR1 is LNHNV, CDR2 YYDKDF (reference sequence). CDR3 in amino acids: CATSSAVSEQFF. The CDR3 DNA sequence: TGTGCCACCAGCAGCGCGGTCAGTGAGCAGTTCTTC.

The CDR3 region is CASSGQGSSYEQYF. CDR3 coding DNA: TGCGCCAGCAGCGGACAGGGGAGTAGTTACGAGCAGTACTTC. This chain links TRBV5-1 with TRBJ2-7, with 9 bases that match TRBD1. CDR3 length: 14 amino acids. V was pared by 4 bases and J by 4 bases, with 6 bases of the junction left unmatched. In germline, CDR1 is SGHRS, CDR2 YFSETQ.